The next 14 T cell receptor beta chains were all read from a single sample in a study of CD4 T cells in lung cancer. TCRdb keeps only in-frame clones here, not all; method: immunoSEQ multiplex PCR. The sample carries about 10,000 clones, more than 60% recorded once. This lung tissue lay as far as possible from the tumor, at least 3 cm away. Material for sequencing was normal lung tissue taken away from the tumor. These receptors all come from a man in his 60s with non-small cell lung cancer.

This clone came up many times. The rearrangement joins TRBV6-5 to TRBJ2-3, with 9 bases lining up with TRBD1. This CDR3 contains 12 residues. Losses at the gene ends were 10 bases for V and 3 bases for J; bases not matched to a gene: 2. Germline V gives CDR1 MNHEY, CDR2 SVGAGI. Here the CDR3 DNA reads TGTGCCACAGGACAGGGGACAGATACGCAGTATTTT. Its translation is CATGQGTDTQYF.

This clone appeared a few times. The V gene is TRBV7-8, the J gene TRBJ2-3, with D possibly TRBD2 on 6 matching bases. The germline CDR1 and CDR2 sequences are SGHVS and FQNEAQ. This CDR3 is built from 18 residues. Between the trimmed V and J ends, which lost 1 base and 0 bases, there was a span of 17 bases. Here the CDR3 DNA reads TGTGCCAGCAGCTTAGGGGCCCCTAGCGTAACTAGCACAGATACGCAGTATTTT. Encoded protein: CASSLGAPSVTSTDTQYF.

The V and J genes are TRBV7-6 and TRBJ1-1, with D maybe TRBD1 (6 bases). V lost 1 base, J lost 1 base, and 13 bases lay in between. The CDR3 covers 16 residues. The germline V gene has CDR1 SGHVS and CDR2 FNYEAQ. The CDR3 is CASSLEAGVRNTEAFF. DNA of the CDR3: TGTGCCAGCAGCTTAGAGGCAGGGGTTCGGAACACTGAAGCTTTCTTT.

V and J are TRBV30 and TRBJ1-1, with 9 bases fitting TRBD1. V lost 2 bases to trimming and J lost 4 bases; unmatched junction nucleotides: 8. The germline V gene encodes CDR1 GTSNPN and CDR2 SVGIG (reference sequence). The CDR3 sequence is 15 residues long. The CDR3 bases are TGTGCCTGGAGTCATGGGACAGGGCAGGGCACTGAAGCTTTCTTT. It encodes CAWSHGTGQGTEAFF. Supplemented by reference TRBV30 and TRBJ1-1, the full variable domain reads SQTIHQWPATLVQPVGSPLSLECTVEGTSNPNLYWYRQAAGRGLQLLFYSVGIGQISSEVPQNLSASRPQDRQFILSSKKLLLSDSGFYLCAWSHGTGQGTEAFFGQGTRLTVV.

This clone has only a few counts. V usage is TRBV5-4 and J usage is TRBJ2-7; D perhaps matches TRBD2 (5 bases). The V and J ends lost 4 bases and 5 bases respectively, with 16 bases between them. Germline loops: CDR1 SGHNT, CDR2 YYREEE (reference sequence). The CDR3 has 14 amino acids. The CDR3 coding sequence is TGTGCCAGCAGCCTGAGCGGAGGCGTAGACGAGCAGTACTTC. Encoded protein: CASSLSGGVDEQYF.

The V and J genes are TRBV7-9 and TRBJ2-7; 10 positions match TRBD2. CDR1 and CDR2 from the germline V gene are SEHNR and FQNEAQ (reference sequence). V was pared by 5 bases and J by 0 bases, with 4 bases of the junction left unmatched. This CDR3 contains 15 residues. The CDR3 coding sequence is TGTGCCAGCAGCCTCACTAGCGGGATCTCCTACGAGCAGTACTTC. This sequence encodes CASSLTSGISYEQYF. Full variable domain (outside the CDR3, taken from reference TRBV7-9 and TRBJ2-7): DTGVSQNPRHKITKRGQNVTFRCDPISEHNRLYWYRQTLGQGPEFLTYFQNEAQLEKSRLLSDRFSAERPKGSFSTLEIQRTEQGDSAMYLCASSLTSGISYEQYFGPGTRLTVT.

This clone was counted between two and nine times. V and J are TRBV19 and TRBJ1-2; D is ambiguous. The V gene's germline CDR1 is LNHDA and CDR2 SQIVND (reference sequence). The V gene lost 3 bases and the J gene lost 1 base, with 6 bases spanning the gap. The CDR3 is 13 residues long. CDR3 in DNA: TGTGCCAGTAGTATCCTGAGTAACTATGGCTACACCTTC. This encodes CASSILSNYGYTF.

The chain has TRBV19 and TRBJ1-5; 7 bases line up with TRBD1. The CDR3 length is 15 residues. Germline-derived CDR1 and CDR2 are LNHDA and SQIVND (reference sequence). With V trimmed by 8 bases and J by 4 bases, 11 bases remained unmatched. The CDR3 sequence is CASGFHDRVNQPQHF. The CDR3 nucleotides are TGTGCCAGTGGTTTTCACGACAGGGTTAATCAGCCCCAGCATTTT.

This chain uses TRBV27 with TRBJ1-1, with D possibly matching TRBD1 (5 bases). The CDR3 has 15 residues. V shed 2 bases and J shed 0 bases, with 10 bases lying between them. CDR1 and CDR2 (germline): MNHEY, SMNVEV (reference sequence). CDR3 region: CASSLQGSMNTEAFF. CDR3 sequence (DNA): TGTGCCAGCAGTTTACAGGGTTCCATGAACACTGAAGCTTTCTTT.

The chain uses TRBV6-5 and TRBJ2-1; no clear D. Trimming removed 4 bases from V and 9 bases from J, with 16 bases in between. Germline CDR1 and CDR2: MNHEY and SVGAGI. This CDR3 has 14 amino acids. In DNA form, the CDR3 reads TGTGCCAGCAGTTTCGACCTCCGTAGAGGTGAGCAGTTCTTC. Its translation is CASSFDLRRGEQFF.

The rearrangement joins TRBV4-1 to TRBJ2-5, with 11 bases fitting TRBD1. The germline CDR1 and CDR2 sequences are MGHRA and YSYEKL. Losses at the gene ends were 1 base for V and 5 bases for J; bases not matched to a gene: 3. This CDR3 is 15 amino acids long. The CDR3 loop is CASSQGTGGSETQYF. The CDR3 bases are TGCGCCAGCAGCCAAGGGACAGGGGGCTCGGAGACCCAGTACTTC.

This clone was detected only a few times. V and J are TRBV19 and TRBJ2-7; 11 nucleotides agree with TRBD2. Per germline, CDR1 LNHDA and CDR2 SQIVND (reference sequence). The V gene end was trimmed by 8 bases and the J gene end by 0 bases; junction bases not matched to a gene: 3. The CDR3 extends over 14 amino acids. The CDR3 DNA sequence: TGTGCCAGTTCGACTAGCGGGAACTCCTACGAGCAGTACTTC. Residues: CASSTSGNSYEQYF.

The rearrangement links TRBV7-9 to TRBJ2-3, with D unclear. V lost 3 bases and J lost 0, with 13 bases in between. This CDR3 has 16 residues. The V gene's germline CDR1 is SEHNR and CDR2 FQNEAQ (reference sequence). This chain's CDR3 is CASSFPLPHSTDTQYF. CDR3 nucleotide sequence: TGTGCCAGCAGCTTTCCACTACCACACAGCACAGATACGCAGTATTTT.

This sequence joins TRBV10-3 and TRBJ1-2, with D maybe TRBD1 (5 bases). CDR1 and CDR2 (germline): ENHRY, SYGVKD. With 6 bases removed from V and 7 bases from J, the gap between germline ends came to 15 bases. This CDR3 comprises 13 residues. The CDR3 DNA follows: TGTGCCATCAGAGGGTTGGATCAGGGTGGCTACACCTTC. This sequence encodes CAIRGLDQGGYTF.